This T cell receptor beta chain was retrieved from a study of blood T cell repertoires in COVID-19. Study as a whole: From the United States, Italy and Spain came samples of acute and convalescent COVID-19.

CDR1 and CDR2 from the germline V gene are SGHTA and FQGNSA. Unmatched junction bases numbered 4, after V lost 2 bases and J lost 1 base. This CDR3 contains 16 residues. Measured with immunoSEQ multiplex PCR; TCRdb has only the in-frame clones, and not every one. Here the sample spans about 200,000 clones, approximately 84% being singletons. Input material: peripheral blood. The chain links TRBV7-2 to TRBJ2-5; 10 positions match TRBD2. This TCR was recovered from a man between 40 and 49 years old with active or convalescent COVID-19. In DNA, the CDR3 is TGTGCCAGCAGCTTAAGGGCTAGCGGGGGCCAAGAGACCCAGTACTTC. As protein: CASSLRASGGQETQYF.